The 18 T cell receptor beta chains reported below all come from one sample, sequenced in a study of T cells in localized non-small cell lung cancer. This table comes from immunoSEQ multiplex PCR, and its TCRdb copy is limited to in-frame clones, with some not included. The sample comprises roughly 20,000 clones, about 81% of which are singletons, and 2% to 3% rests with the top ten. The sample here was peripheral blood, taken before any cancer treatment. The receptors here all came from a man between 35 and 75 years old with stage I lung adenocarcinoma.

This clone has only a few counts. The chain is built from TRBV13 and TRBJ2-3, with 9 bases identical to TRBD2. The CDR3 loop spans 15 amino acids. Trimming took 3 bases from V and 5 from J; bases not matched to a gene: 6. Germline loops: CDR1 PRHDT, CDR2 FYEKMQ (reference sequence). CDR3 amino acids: CASSFTTSGEDTQYF. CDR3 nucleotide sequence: TGTGCCAGCAGCTTCACGACTAGCGGAGAAGATACGCAGTATTTT.

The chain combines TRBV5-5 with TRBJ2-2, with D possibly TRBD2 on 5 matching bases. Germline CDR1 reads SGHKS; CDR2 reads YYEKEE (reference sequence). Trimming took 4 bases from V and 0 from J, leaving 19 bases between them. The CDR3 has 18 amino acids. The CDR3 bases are TGTGCCAGCAGCCCAGTTCCGGTCGGGGTTGCGAACACCGGGGAGCTGTTTTTT. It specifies CASSPVPVGVANTGELFF.

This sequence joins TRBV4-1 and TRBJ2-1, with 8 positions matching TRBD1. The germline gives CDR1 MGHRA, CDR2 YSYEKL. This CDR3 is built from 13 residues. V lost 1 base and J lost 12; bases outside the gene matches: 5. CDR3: CASSQVDRGGQFF. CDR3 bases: TGCGCCAGCAGCCAAGTCGACAGGGGTGGGCAGTTCTTC.

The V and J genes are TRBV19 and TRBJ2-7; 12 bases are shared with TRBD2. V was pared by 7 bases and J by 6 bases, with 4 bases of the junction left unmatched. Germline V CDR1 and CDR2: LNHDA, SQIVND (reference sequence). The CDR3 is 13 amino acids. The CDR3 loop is CASTLAGGGEQYF. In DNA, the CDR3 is TGTGCCAGTACCCTAGCGGGAGGGGGCGAGCAGTACTTC. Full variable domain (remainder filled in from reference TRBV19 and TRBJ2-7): DGGITQSPKYLFRKEGQNVTLSCEQNLNHDAMYWYRQDPGQGLRLIYYSQIVNDFQKGDIAEGYSVSREKKESFPLTVTSAQKNPTAFYLCASTLAGGGEQYFGPGTRLTVT.

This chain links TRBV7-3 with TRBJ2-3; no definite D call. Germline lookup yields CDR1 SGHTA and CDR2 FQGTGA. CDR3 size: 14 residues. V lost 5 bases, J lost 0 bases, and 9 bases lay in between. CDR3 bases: TGTGCCAGCAGCCGCTCGGGTAGCACAGATACGCAGTATTTT. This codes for CASSRSGSTDTQYF.

CDR3 residues: CASSPPGGNGYNEQFF. DNA of the CDR3: TGTGCCAGCTCACCACCGGGGGGGAATGGGTACAATGAGCAGTTCTTC. This rearrangement joins TRBV18 to TRBJ2-1, with TRBD2 identical over 7 bases. Per the germline V gene, CDR1 is KGHSH and CDR2 is LQKENI. Germline trimming cut 0 bases from V and 4 bases from J; bases unmatched to any gene: 6. This CDR3 has 16 amino acids. The full variable domain, completed using reference TRBV18 and TRBJ2-1, is NAGVMQNPRHLVRRRGQEARLRCSPMKGHSHVYWYRQLPEEGLKFMVYLQKENIIDESGMPKERFSAEFPKEGPSILRIQQVVRGDSAAYFCASSPPGGNGYNEQFFGPGTRLTVL.

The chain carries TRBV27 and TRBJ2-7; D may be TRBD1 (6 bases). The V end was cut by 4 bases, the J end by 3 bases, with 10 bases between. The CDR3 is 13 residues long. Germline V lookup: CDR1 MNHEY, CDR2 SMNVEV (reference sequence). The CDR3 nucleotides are TGTGCCAGCAGTTCATACAGGGACTACGAGCAGTACTTC. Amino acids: CASSSYRDYEQYF.

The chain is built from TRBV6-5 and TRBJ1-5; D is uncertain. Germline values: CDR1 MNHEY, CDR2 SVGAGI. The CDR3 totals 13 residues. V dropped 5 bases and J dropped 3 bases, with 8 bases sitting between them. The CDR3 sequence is CASSLDINQPQHF. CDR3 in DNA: TGTGCCAGCAGTCTTGACATCAATCAGCCCCAGCATTTT.

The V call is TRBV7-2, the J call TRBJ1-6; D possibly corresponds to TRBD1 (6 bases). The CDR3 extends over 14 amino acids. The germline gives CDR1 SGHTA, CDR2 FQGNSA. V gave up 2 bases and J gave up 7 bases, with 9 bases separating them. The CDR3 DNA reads TGTGCCAGCAGCTTAAGGGGGGGAAATTCACCCCTCCACTTT. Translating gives CASSLRGGNSPLHF. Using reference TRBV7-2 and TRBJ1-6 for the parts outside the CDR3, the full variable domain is GAGVSQSPSNKVTEKGKDVELRCDPISGHTALYWYRQSLGQGLEFLIYFQGNSAPDKSGLPSDRFSAERTGGSVSTLTIQRTQQEDSAVYLCASSLRGGNSPLHFGNGTRLTVT.

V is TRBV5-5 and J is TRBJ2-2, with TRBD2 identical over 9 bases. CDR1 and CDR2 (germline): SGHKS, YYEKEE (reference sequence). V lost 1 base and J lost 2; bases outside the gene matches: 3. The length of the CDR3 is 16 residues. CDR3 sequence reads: CASSLSAGGNTGELFF. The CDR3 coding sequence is TGTGCCAGCAGCTTGTCAGCGGGGGGCAACACCGGGGAGCTGTTTTTT. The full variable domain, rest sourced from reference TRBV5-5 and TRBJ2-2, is DAGVTQSPTHLIKTRGQQVTLRCSPISGHKSVSWYQQVLGQGPQFIFQYYEKEERGRGNFPDRFSARQFPNYSSELNVNALLLGDSALYLCASSLSAGGNTGELFFGEGSRLTVL.

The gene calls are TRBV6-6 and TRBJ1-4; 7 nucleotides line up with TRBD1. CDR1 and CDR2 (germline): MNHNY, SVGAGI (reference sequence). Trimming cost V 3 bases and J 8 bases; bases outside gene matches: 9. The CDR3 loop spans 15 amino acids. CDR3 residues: CASSYTTGLNEKLFF. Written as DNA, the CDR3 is TGTGCCAGCAGTTATACGACAGGGTTAAACGAAAAACTGTTTTTT.

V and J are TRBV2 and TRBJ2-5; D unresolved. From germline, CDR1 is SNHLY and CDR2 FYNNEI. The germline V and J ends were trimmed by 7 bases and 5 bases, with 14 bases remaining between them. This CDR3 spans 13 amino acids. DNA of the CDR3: TGTGCCAGCACGAGTCTCCTCGGGGAGACCCAGTACTTC. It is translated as CASTSLLGETQYF.

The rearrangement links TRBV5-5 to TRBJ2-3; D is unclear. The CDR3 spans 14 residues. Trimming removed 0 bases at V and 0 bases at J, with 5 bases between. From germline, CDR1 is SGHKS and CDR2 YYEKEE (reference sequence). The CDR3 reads CASSLDGSTDTQYF. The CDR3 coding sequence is TGTGCCAGCAGCTTGGATGGCAGCACAGATACGCAGTATTTT.

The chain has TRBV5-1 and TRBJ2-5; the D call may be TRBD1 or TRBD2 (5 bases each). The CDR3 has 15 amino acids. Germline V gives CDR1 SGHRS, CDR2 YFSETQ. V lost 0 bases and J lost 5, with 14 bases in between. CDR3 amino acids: CASSLAGTLGETQYF. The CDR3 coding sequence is TGCGCCAGCAGCTTGGCCGGGACGTTAGGGGAGACCCAGTACTTC.

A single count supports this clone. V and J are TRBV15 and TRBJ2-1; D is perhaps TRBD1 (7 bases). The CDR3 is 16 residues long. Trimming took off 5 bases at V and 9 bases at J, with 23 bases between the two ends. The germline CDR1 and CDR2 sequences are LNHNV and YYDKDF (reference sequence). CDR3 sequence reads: CATSGGGAGRSGEQFF. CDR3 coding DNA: TGTGCCACCAGCGGAGGGGGCGCGGGGCGGTCGGGTGAGCAGTTCTTC. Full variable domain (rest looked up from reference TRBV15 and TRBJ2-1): DAMVIQNPRYQVTQFGKPVTLSCSQTLNHNVMYWYQQKSSQAPKLLFHYYDKDFNNEADTPDNFQSRRPNTSFCFLDIRSPGLGDTAMYLCATSGGGAGRSGEQFFGPGTRLTVL.

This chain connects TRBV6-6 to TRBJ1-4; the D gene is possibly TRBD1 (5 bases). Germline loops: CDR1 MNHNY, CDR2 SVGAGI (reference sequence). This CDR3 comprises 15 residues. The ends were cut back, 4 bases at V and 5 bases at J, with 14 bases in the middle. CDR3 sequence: CASSSASPGNEKLFF. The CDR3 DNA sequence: TGTGCCAGCAGTTCCGCCTCCCCAGGGAATGAAAAACTGTTTTTT.

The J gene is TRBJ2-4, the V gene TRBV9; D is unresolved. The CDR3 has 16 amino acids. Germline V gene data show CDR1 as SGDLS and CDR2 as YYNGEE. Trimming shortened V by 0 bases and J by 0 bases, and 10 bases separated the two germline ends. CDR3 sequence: CASSVGLGLAKNIQYF. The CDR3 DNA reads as TGTGCCAGCAGCGTAGGGCTCGGCTTAGCCAAAAACATTCAGTACTTC.

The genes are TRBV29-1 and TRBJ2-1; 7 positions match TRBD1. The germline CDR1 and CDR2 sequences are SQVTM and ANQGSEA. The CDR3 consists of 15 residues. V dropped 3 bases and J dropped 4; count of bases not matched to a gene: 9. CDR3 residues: CSVEDPGQSYNEQFF. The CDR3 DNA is TGCAGCGTTGAGGATCCGGGACAGTCATACAATGAGCAGTTCTTC.